A single sample is the source of the 18 T cell receptor beta chains below, sequenced in a study of cytomegalovirus exposure and HLA in healthy donors (dated by TCRdb to between 2016 and 2019). Libraries were constructed by the immunoSEQ multiplex PCR assay. For the multiplex PCR, a mixture combining 60 forward primers for TCR Vbeta segments and 13 reverse primers for TCR Jbeta segments was used. TCRdb took this table from immuneACCESS and kept in-frame rearrangements with V and J called. Such tables lack part of the clones; where checked against another copy, unresolved V genes explain under half of the gap, and the rest is unexplained. Counted in this sample were around 92,000 clones; around 79% of them appeared once. The ten top clones hold roughly 14% of the sample. The sample comprised PBMCs. The receptor source for this set is a woman in her 70s in good health and CMV-seropositive.

This chain links TRBV9 with TRBJ2-7, with D tentatively TRBD1 (5 bases). Germline CDR1 is SGDLS and CDR2 is YYNGEE. The CDR3 loop spans 13 amino acids. Trimming shortened V by 3 bases and J by 4 bases, and 11 bases separated the two germline ends. DNA of the CDR3: TGTGCCAGCAGCGGGGGCCTGGGTTACGAGCAGTACTTC. Its translation is CASSGGLGYEQYF.

The chain has TRBV19 and TRBJ1-5, with 12 bases fitting TRBD1. In germline, CDR1 is LNHDA, CDR2 SQIVND (reference sequence). The CDR3 runs to 15 residues. J lost 2 bases, V lost 6 bases, and 2 bases had no gene match. The chain's CDR3 is CASRGTGGGNQPQHF. CDR3 in DNA: TGTGCCAGTAGAGGGACAGGGGGCGGCAATCAGCCCCAGCATTTT.

Comments on this clone: One end of the junction fails to match germline, which may point to a read error. The chain employs TRBV7-7 and TRBJ2-7, with D tentatively TRBD1 (6 bases). This CDR3 is 14 amino acids long. Germline values: CDR1 SSHAT, CDR2 FNYEAQ (reference sequence). CDR3 DNA sequence: TGTGCTAGCAGCTTAGAGGCAGGGGCCTACGAGCAGTACTTC. This encodes CASSLEAGAYEQYF.

V usage is TRBV2 and J usage is TRBJ2-7, with 12 bases aligning to TRBD2. The germline V gene encodes CDR1 SNHLY and CDR2 FYNNEI. Trimming cost V 2 bases and J 7 bases; bases outside gene matches: 6. This CDR3 has 15 amino acids. The CDR3 region is CASSELTSGGGEQYF. As DNA, the CDR3 is TGTGCCAGCAGTGAATTGACTAGCGGGGGTGGTGAGCAGTACTTC.

The V gene is TRBV9, the J gene TRBJ2-5, with D maybe TRBD1 (5 bases). CDR1 SGDLS and CDR2 YYNGEE come from the germline V gene. CDR3 length: 15 amino acids. Trimming shortened V by 0 bases and J by 11 bases, and 20 bases separated the two germline ends. The DNA of the CDR3 is TGTGCCAGCAGCGTAGAAGGTGGACACCGCGACCAGCAGTACTTC. It yields the protein CASSVEGGHRDQQYF.

This clone turned up a few times. V is TRBV11-3 and J is TRBJ2-2, with no clear D. V gave up 4 bases and J gave up 5 bases, with 8 bases separating them. CDR3 size: 13 residues. Germline V lookup: CDR1 SGHNT, CDR2 YENEEA. Here the CDR3 DNA reads TGTGCCAGCAGCTCCCCGCGGACCGGGGAGCTGTTTTTT. Translating gives CASSSPRTGELFF.

The V call is TRBV9, the J call TRBJ1-6, with a weak D call TRBD1 (6 bases). Trimming took 0 bases from V and 6 from J, leaving 19 bases between them. The CDR3 totals 18 residues. Looked up from germline, CDR1 is SGDLS and CDR2 is YYNGEE. The CDR3 loop is CASSVADGRGGVNSPLHF. CDR3 DNA sequence: TGTGCCAGCAGCGTAGCAGACGGTAGGGGGGGCGTTAATTCACCCCTCCACTTT.

This clone was recorded only once. The chain recombines TRBV29-1 with TRBJ1-6; 9 bases agree with TRBD1. Per germline, CDR1 SQVTM and CDR2 ANQGSEA. The CDR3 is 14 residues long. V was pared by 6 bases and J by 7 bases, with 7 bases of the junction left unmatched. In DNA, the CDR3 is TGCAGCGTAGCCGACAGGGGGGAGAATTCACCCCTCCACTTT. Amino acid sequence: CSVADRGENSPLHF.

V is TRBV28 and J is TRBJ1-1; the match to TRBD1 covers 7 bases. V lost 8 bases to trimming and J lost 5 bases; unmatched junction nucleotides: 14. The CDR3 has 15 amino acids. Per the germline V gene, CDR1 is MDHEN and CDR2 is SYDVKM. Here the CDR3 reads CASPSAGTEITEAFF. In DNA form, the CDR3 reads TGTGCCAGCCCCTCCGCCGGGACAGAAATTACTGAAGCTTTCTTT.

This clone was seen a handful of times. The J gene is TRBJ2-2, the V gene TRBV9; a possible D gene is TRBD1 (5 bases). The germline V gene has CDR1 SGDLS and CDR2 YYNGEE. V was pared by 0 bases and J by 4 bases, with 16 bases between. The CDR3 runs to 17 residues. CDR3 DNA: TGTGCCAGCAGCGTAGGGTCCAGGGTGCCGATCACCGGGGAGCTGTTTTTT. Residues: CASSVGSRVPITGELFF.

This chain joins TRBV11-2 and TRBJ2-1; 8 bases are a match to TRBD1. The CDR3 runs to 15 residues. V lost 2 bases, J lost 9 bases, and 9 bases stayed unmatched. Germline values: CDR1 SGHAT, CDR2 FQNNGV. CDR3 protein: CASSLTPGQGSEQFF. The CDR3 DNA is TGTGCCAGCAGCTTAACCCCCGGACAGGGAAGTGAGCAGTTCTTC.

This clone has only one observation. This chain links TRBV2 with TRBJ1-1; 8 nucleotides match TRBD1. Germline values: CDR1 SNHLY, CDR2 FYNNEI. V shed 6 bases and J 5 bases; nucleotides not matched to a gene: 8. This CDR3 contains 14 residues. CDR3 coding DNA: TGTGCCAGCAGACAAACAGGGGGGGTAACTGAAGCTTTCTTT. Translating gives CASRQTGGVTEAFF.

The chain carries TRBV5-1 and TRBJ1-1; the match to TRBD1 covers 7 bases. The J segment lost 6 bases and the V segment lost 4 bases, leaving 12 bases of the junction unmatched. The CDR3 sequence is 15 residues long. Germline loops: CDR1 SGHRS, CDR2 YFSETQ. This CDR3 is CASSLAPDRTAEAFF. The CDR3 DNA follows: TGCGCCAGCAGCCTAGCCCCGGACAGGACTGCTGAAGCTTTCTTT.

This clone was observed at least ten times. V and J are TRBV5-4 and TRBJ1-1; D is unclear. Trimming removed 0 bases at V and 1 base at J, with 7 bases between. The CDR3 totals 14 residues. Germline CDR1 SGHNT, CDR2 YYREEE (reference sequence). CDR3 loop: CASSLVETNTEAFF. CDR3 sequence (DNA): TGTGCCAGCAGCTTGGTAGAAACGAACACTGAAGCTTTCTTT.

This clone appeared once. The chain links TRBV7-2 to TRBJ1-6; TRBD1 agrees at 9 bases. The V and J ends lost 5 bases and 7 bases, in that order; junction bases with no gene match: 12. Germline CDR1 SGHTA, CDR2 FQGNSA. The CDR3 covers 17 residues. CDR3 in DNA: TGTGCCAGCAGCCGGCTAAGAACAGGGGGCGTGAATTCACCCCTCCACTTT. Translated, it gives CASSRLRTGGVNSPLHF.

The chain joins TRBV29-1 to TRBJ2-1; TRBD2 matches at 12 bases. The CDR3 consists of 16 residues. In germline, CDR1 is SQVTM, CDR2 ANQGSEA. V lost 4 bases and J lost 2; bases outside the gene matches: 6. In DNA form, the CDR3 reads TGCAGCGTTGTAGCTAGCGGGGGGGCACCCTACAATGAGCAGTTCTTC. This sequence encodes CSVVASGGAPYNEQFF.

Worth noting for this clone: The junction does not match germline at one end; this may be a read error. The V and J genes are TRBV2 and TRBJ1-1; TRBD1 might be the D (5 bases). The CDR3 is 12 amino acids. In germline, CDR1 is SNHLY, CDR2 FYNNEI. DNA of the CDR3: TGTGCCAGCAGTGAAGCGCTTGTGGGGCTGCTCTTT. It specifies CASSEALVGLLF. Full variable domain (missing parts from reference TRBV2 and TRBJ1-1): EPEVTQTPSHQVTQMGQEVILRCVPISNHLYFYWYRQILGQKVEFLVSFYNNEISEKSEIFDDQFSVERPDGSNFTLKIRSTKLEDSAMYFCASSEALVGLLFGQGTRLTVV.

The CDR3: CASSRTGAGHNEQFF. The CDR3 nucleotides read TGCGCCAGCAGCAGAACAGGGGCAGGACACAATGAGCAGTTCTTC. The rearrangement uses TRBV5-1 and TRBJ2-1; 7 nucleotides agree with TRBD1. After removal of 4 bases from V and 5 bases from J, the junction contained 9 bases not matched to a gene. The CDR3 is made up of 15 amino acids. Germline values: CDR1 SGHRS, CDR2 YFSETQ.